These 4 T cell receptor beta chains came from one sample sequenced in a study of cytomegalovirus exposure and HLA in healthy donors. In the PCR, 60 Vbeta and 13 Jbeta primers were used. The repertoire was sequenced with immunoSEQ multiplex PCR; TCRdb's copy has only in-frame clones and lacks some. The sample features more than 85,000 clones, with 5.5% to 6.5% in its top ten. The sample comprised PBMCs. The receptor set was obtained from a girl aged 10-17 years in good health and CMV-seropositive.

The CDR3 loop reads CAWKSTGAGANVLTF. The CDR3 DNA sequence: TGTGCCTGGAAGTCGACAGGGGCCGGGGCCAACGTCCTGACTTTC. The chain has TRBV30 and TRBJ2-6, with 8 bases matching TRBD1. The CDR3 sequence is 15 residues long. V was pared by 4 bases and J by 4 bases, with 6 bases of the junction left unmatched. Germline CDR1 and CDR2: GTSNPN and SVGIG (reference sequence).

The chain combines TRBV28 with TRBJ2-7; 9 positions match TRBD1. Trimming took 6 bases from V and 5 from J; bases not matched to a gene: 5. CDR3 length: 13 amino acids. Germline CDR1 and CDR2: MDHEN and SYDVKM. The CDR3 sequence is CASSVTGGDEQYV. The CDR3 nucleotides are TGTGCCAGCAGCGTCACAGGGGGCGACGAGCAGTACGTC.

The rearrangement joins TRBV6-1 to TRBJ2-7; TRBD2 agrees at 8 bases. CDR3 length: 13 amino acids. In germline, CDR1 is MNHNS, CDR2 SASEGT. Trimming removed 4 bases from V and 2 bases from J; junction bases left unmatched: 1. The CDR3 loop is CASSVSGAYEQYF. The CDR3 coding sequence is TGTGCCAGCAGTGTTAGCGGGGCCTACGAGCAGTACTTC.

V usage is TRBV9 and J usage is TRBJ2-7; 10 bases align to TRBD2. Germline V CDR1 and CDR2: SGDLS, YYNGEE. The CDR3 sequence is 15 residues long. Unmatched junction bases numbered 3, after V lost 3 bases and J lost 0 bases. CDR3 nucleotides: TGTGCCAGCAGCGCCGGGACTAGCGCCTCCTACGAGCAGTACTTC. Translation: CASSAGTSASYEQYF.